One and the same sample provided the 20 T cell receptor beta chains below, sequenced in a study of PD-L1 blockade in urothelial cancer (dated by TCRdb to 2015 to 2018). Receptor libraries were prepared by the immunoSEQ multiplex PCR assay. Here the immuneACCESS table is served through TCRdb, limited to in-frame sequences with V and J called. Missing clones are a known gap in these copies; in checked studies unresolved V genes cover under half, and the rest lacks a known reason. Here the sample has 85,000 to 100,000 clones; approximately 90% occur a single time. Approximately 10% of the sample goes to the ten largest clones. Sample: PBMCs, taken around atezolizumab (anti-PD-L1) treatment. The receptors originated from a man aged 55 to 70 with urothelial cancer.

This rearrangement joins TRBV30 to TRBJ2-5, with 10 bases that match TRBD2. The CDR3 extends over 15 amino acids. V lost 3 bases and J lost 2; bases outside the gene matches: 6. From germline, CDR1 is GTSNPN and CDR2 SVGIG (reference sequence). DNA for the CDR3: TGTGCCTGGAGACAGCGGGGGGGCCTTCAAGAGACCCAGTACTTC. Translating it yields CAWRQRGGLQETQYF. Using reference TRBV30 and TRBJ2-5 for the parts outside the CDR3, the full variable domain is SQTIHQWPATLVQPVGSPLSLECTVEGTSNPNLYWYRQAAGRGLQLLFYSVGIGQISSEVPQNLSASRPQDRQFILSSKKLLLSDSGFYLCAWRQRGGLQETQYFGPGTRLLVL.

The chain has TRBV25-1 and TRBJ2-7; 9 positions agree with TRBD2. J gave up 3 bases and V 8 bases, and 8 bases lay outside the gene matches. The CDR3 is made up of 14 amino acids. The germline V gene encodes CDR1 MGHDK and CDR2 SYGVNS. The CDR3 nucleotides read TGTGCCAGCTCCGATCCTAGCGGGGACTACGAGCAGTACTTC. Protein sequence: CASSDPSGDYEQYF.

The chain is built from TRBV7-3 and TRBJ2-7; 7 bases are a match to TRBD2. The V segment lost 2 bases and the J segment 2 bases; nucleotides outside the gene matches: 6. The length of the CDR3 is 15 residues. Looked up from germline, CDR1 is SGHTA and CDR2 is FQGTGA. CDR3 coding DNA: TGTGCCAGCAGCTTATTCGGCGGGAGCGCCTACGAGCAGTACTTC. Encoded protein: CASSLFGGSAYEQYF.

The chain links TRBV6-4 to TRBJ2-1, with D possibly TRBD2 on 6 matching bases. CDR3 length equals 14 residues. With 6 bases removed from V and 3 bases from J, the gap between germline ends came to 12 bases. Germline lookup yields CDR1 MRHNA and CDR2 SNTAGT. CDR3 amino acids: CASRAPGVYNEQFF. DNA of the CDR3: TGTGCCAGCAGAGCACCGGGAGTCTACAATGAGCAGTTCTTC.

This clone was seen more than once but under ten times. Other nucleotide sequences from this sample produce the same CDR3. This chain connects TRBV18 to TRBJ2-3; unclear D gene. This CDR3 is 13 amino acids long. V dropped 3 bases and J dropped 2 bases, with 6 bases sitting between them. Germline loops: CDR1 KGHSH, CDR2 LQKENI. The CDR3 bases are TGTGCCAGCTCACCTAGTATCACAGATACGCAGTATTTT. Translating it yields CASSPSITDTQYF. The full variable domain, completed using reference TRBV18 and TRBJ2-3, is NAGVMQNPRHLVRRRGQEARLRCSPMKGHSHVYWYRQLPEEGLKFMVYLQKENIIDESGMPKERFSAEFPKEGPSILRIQQVVRGDSAAYFCASSPSITDTQYFGPGTRLTVL.

This chain connects TRBV5-1 to TRBJ2-5; 8 bases line up with TRBD1. Germline CDR1 and CDR2: SGHRS and YFSETQ. The V and J ends lost 2 bases and 2 bases, in that order; junction bases with no gene match: 5. The CDR3 totals 15 residues. CDR3 protein: CASSFQGASQETQYF. CDR3 DNA sequence: TGCGCCAGCAGCTTTCAGGGGGCTTCGCAAGAGACCCAGTACTTC.

The rearrangement uses TRBV6-1 and TRBJ2-7; 8 bases match TRBD1. Germline CDR1 reads MNHNS; CDR2 reads SASEGT. J was trimmed by 3 bases and V by 3 bases; bases with no gene match: 7. This CDR3 region has 15 residues. CDR3: CASSEAGGAYYEQYF. The CDR3 region has the DNA TGTGCCAGCAGTGAGGCAGGGGGCGCATACTACGAGCAGTACTTC.

The chain carries TRBV5-1 and TRBJ1-4; D may be TRBD1 (5 bases). Germline loops: CDR1 SGHRS, CDR2 YFSETQ. CDR3 size: 15 residues. The V gene lost 0 bases and the J gene lost 4 bases, with 10 bases spanning the gap. The CDR3 coding sequence is TGCGCCAGCAGCTTGGGGTCCAGGGTTAATGAAAAACTGTTTTTT. Its protein is CASSLGSRVNEKLFF.

The chain carries TRBV30 and TRBJ1-4; D uncertain. Trimming removed 5 bases from V and 4 bases from J, with 11 bases in between. The CDR3 length is 13 residues. CDR1 and CDR2 from the germline V gene are GTSNPN and SVGIG (reference sequence). CDR3 DNA: TGTGCCTGGTACAGAACGGATAATGAAAAACTGTTTTTT. Protein sequence: CAWYRTDNEKLFF. The whole variable domain, remainder taken from reference TRBV30 and TRBJ1-4, is SQTIHQWPATLVQPVGSPLSLECTVEGTSNPNLYWYRQAAGRGLQLLFYSVGIGQISSEVPQNLSASRPQDRQFILSSKKLLLSDSGFYLCAWYRTDNEKLFFGSGTQLSVL.

The chain links TRBV7-9 to TRBJ1-1, with D unresolved. Trimming cost V 2 bases and J 1 base, with 11 bases left between them. This CDR3 is built from 15 residues. Germline V gene lookup returns CDR1 SEHNR and CDR2 FQNEAQ (reference sequence). The DNA of the CDR3 is TGTGCCAGCAGCTTAAGCACAGCGGCGAACACTGAAGCTTTCTTT. Encoded protein: CASSLSTAANTEAFF.

V usage is TRBV6-6 and J usage is TRBJ2-5, with D perhaps matching TRBD1 (7 bases). CDR1 is MNHNY and CDR2 is SVGAGI in the germline V gene (reference sequence). This CDR3 comprises 15 residues. V shed 6 bases and J shed 1 base, with 15 bases lying between them. CDR3 residues: CASRQGGSSQETQYF. In DNA, the CDR3 is TGTGCCAGCAGGCAGGGGGGCTCGAGCCAAGAGACCCAGTACTTC.

This chain uses TRBV18 with TRBJ1-4; possibly TRBD1 for D (5 bases). CDR1 KGHSH and CDR2 LQKENI come from the germline V gene. Trimming stripped 6 bases from V and 8 bases from J, with 13 bases between. CDR3 size: 13 residues. The CDR3 spells CASSRGHPEKLFF. Written as DNA, the CDR3 is TGTGCCAGCTCCCGCGGACACCCCGAAAAACTGTTTTTT.

The chain joins TRBV6-6 to TRBJ1-1; no reliable D call. V was pared by 6 bases and J by 0 bases, with 8 bases between. Germline V gives CDR1 MNHNY, CDR2 SVGAGI (reference sequence). The CDR3 totals 13 residues. In nucleotides, the CDR3 is TGTGCCAGCAGCTTTGACTTGAACACTGAAGCTTTCTTT. Encoded protein: CASSFDLNTEAFF.

The chain has TRBV9 and TRBJ1-4; tentatively, D is TRBD1 (5 bases). This CDR3 contains 15 residues. Trimming removed 4 bases at V and 0 bases at J, with 10 bases between. Per germline, CDR1 SGDLS and CDR2 YYNGEE. The CDR3 bases are TGTGCCAGCAGCAATACAGGTGCAACTAATGAAAAACTGTTTTTT. Translated: CASSNTGATNEKLFF.

The rearrangement links TRBV10-3 to TRBJ1-4; D perhaps matches TRBD1 (5 bases). The CDR3 has 14 residues. CDR1 is ENHRY and CDR2 is SYGVKD in the germline V gene. V was pared by 10 bases and J by 6 bases, with 18 bases between. The CDR3, as DNA: TGTGCCACCTCCCTTAGACAGACTGATGAAAAACTGTTTTTT. Residues: CATSLRQTDEKLFF.

The chain is built from TRBV4-2 and TRBJ1-2; TRBD1 might be the D (6 bases). Germline V gene data show CDR1 as LGHNA and CDR2 as YNFKEQ. The length of the CDR3 is 15 residues. The ends were cut back, 0 bases at V and 5 bases at J, with 13 bases in the middle. In DNA form, the CDR3 reads TGTGCCAGCAGCCAAGATCTGTGGACAGATTATGGCTACACCTTC. As protein: CASSQDLWTDYGYTF.

The J gene is TRBJ1-5, the V gene TRBV2, with 7 positions matching TRBD1. With V trimmed by 3 bases and J by 7 bases, 6 bases remained unmatched. The length of the CDR3 is 14 residues. Per the germline V gene, CDR1 is SNHLY and CDR2 is FYNNEI. The CDR3, as DNA: TGTGCCAGCAGTGATAAGGGGGCGAGACAGCCCCAGCATTTT. The encoded protein is CASSDKGARQPQHF.

The chain links TRBV19 to TRBJ2-5, with 8 bases aligning to TRBD1. This CDR3 comprises 14 residues. Germline loops: CDR1 LNHDA, CDR2 SQIVND (reference sequence). V was clipped by 8 bases and J by 5 bases; unmatched bases: 10. In DNA, the CDR3 is TGTGCCAGTGGCTGGGGGACAGGACTGGAGACCCAGTACTTC. Translation gives CASGWGTGLETQYF.

The chain links TRBV5-6 to TRBJ2-7, with 7 bases fitting TRBD2. The V gene's germline CDR1 is SGHDT and CDR2 YYEEEE. The CDR3 is 13 amino acids. V lost 4 bases to trimming and J lost 3 bases; unmatched junction nucleotides: 4. CDR3 nucleotides: TGTGCCAGCAGCGCCGGGACTAACTACGAGCAGTACTTC. This sequence encodes CASSAGTNYEQYF.

This chain uses TRBV6-1 with TRBJ2-2, with TRBD2 as a possible D gene (5 bases). V gave up 6 bases and J gave up 1 base, with 6 bases separating them. Germline V gives CDR1 MNHNS, CDR2 SASEGT. The CDR3 loop spans 13 amino acids. The CDR3 loop is CASRGGNTGELFF. DNA of the CDR3: TGTGCCAGCAGAGGAGGGAACACCGGGGAGCTGTTTTTT.